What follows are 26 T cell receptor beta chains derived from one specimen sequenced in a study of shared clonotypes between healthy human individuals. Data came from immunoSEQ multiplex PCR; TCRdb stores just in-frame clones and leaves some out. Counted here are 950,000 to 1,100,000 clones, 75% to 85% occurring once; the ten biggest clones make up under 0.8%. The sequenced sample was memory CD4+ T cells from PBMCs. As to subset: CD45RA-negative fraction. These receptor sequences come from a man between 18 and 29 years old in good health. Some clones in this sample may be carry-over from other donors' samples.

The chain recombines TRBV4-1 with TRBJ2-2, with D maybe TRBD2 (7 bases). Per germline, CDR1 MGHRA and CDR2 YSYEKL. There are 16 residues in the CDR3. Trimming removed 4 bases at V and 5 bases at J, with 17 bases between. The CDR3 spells CASSRLQGAGTGELFF. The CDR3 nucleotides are TGCGCCAGCAGCCGCTTACAGGGAGCGGGGACCGGGGAGCTGTTTTTT.

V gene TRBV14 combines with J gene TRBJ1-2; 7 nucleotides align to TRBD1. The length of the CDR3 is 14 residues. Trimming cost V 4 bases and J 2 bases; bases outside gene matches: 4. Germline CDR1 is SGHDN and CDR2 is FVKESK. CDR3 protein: CASSRETGNYGYTF. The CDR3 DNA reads TGTGCCAGCAGCCGAGAGACAGGGAACTATGGCTACACCTTC.

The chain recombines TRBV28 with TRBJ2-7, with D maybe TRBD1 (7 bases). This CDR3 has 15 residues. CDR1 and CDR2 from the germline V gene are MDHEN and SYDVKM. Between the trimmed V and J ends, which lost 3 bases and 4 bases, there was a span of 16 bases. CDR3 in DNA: TGTGCCAGCAGTTTGGCGGGACAGAAAACTTACGAGCAGTACTTC. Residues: CASSLAGQKTYEQYF.

CDR3 in amino acids: CASSLWPGQGTYEQYF. Here the CDR3 DNA reads TGCGCCAGCAGCTTGTGGCCAGGACAGGGAACCTACGAGCAGTACTTC. The chain is built from TRBV5-1 and TRBJ2-7, with 8 bases fitting TRBD1. The CDR3 is made up of 16 amino acids. The ends lost 1 base at V and 2 bases at J; junction bases unmatched: 8. Germline V gene data show CDR1 as SGHRS and CDR2 as YFSETQ. Variable domain in full (rest from reference TRBV5-1 and TRBJ2-7): KAGVTQTPRYLIKTRGQQVTLSCSPISGHRSVSWYQQTPGQGLQFLFEYFSETQRNKGNFPGRFSGRQFSNSRSEMNVSTLELGDSALYLCASSLWPGQGTYEQYFGPGTRLTVT.

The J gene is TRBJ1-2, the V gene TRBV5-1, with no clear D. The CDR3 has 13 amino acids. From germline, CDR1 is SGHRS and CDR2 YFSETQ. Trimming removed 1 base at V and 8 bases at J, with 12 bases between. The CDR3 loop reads CASSLLASEGYTF. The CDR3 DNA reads TGCGCCAGCAGCTTGTTGGCGTCAGAGGGCTACACCTTC.

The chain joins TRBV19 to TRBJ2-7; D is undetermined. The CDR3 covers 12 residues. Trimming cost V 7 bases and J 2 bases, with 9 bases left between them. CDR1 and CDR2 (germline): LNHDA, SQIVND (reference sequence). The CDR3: CASTGRPYEQYF. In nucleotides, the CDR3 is TGTGCCAGTACTGGCAGACCCTACGAGCAGTACTTC.

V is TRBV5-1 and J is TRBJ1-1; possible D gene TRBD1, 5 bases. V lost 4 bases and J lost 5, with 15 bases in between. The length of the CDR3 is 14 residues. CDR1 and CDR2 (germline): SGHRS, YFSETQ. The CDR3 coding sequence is TGCGCCAGCAGCCCTCCCGGGGGGTCGACTGAAGCTTTCTTT. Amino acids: CASSPPGGSTEAFF.

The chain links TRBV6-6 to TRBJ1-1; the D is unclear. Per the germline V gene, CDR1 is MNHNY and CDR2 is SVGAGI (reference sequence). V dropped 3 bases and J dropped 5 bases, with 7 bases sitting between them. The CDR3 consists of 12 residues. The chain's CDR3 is CASSYGRTEAFF. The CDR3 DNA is TGTGCCAGCAGTTATGGGCGGACTGAAGCTTTCTTT.

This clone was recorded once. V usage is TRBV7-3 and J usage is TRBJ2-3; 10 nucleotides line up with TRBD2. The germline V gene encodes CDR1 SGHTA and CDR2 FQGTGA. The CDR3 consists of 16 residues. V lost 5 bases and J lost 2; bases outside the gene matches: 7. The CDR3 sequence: CASSHGLAENTDTQYF. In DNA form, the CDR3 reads TGTGCCAGCAGCCACGGACTAGCGGAGAACACAGATACGCAGTATTTT. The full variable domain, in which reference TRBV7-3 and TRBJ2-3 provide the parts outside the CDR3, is GAGVSQTPSNKVTEKGKYVELRCDPISGHTALYWYRQSLGQGPEFLIYFQGTGAADDSGLPNDRFFAVRPEGSVSTLKIQRTERGDSAVYLCASSHGLAENTDTQYFGPGTRLTVL.

The CDR3 is CASSLTSRGDQPQHF. The CDR3 DNA follows: TGTGCCAGCAGCCTTACGTCCAGGGGCGATCAGCCCCAGCATTTT. This sequence joins TRBV7-8 and TRBJ1-5; TRBD1 might be the D (6 bases). The CDR3 has 15 residues. CDR1 and CDR2 from the germline V gene are SGHVS and FQNEAQ. V lost 5 bases and J 5 bases, leaving 16 bases between the germline ends.

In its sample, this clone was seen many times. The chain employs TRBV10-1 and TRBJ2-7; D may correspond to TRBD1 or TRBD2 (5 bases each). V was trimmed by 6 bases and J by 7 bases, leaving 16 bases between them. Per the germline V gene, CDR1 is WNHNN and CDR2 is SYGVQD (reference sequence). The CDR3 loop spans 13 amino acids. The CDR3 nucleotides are TGCGCCAGCAGAGGGACGCTGCTGGGAGAGCAGTACTTC. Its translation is CASRGTLLGEQYF.

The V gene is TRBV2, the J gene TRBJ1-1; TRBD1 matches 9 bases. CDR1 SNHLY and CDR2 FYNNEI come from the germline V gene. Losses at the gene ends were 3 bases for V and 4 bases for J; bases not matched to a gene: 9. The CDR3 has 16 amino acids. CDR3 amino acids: CASSDPPGTGSTEAFF. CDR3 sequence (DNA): TGTGCCAGCAGTGATCCCCCCGGGACAGGGAGCACTGAAGCTTTCTTT. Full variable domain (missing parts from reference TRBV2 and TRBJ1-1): EPEVTQTPSHQVTQMGQEVILRCVPISNHLYFYWYRQILGQKVEFLVSFYNNEISEKSEIFDDQFSVERPDGSNFTLKIRSTKLEDSAMYFCASSDPPGTGSTEAFFGQGTRLTVV.

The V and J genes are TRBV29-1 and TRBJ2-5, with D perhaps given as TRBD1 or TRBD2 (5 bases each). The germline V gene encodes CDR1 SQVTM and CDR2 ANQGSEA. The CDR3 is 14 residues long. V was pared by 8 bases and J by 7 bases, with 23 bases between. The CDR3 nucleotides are TGCAGCTCTGCCGGGACCTCACCAGGTGGGACCCAGTACTTC. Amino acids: CSSAGTSPGGTQYF. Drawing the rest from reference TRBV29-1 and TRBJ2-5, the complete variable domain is SAVISQKPSRDICQRGTSLTIQCQVDSQVTMMFWYRQQPGQSLTLIATANQGSEATYESGFVIDKFPISRPNLTFSTLTVSNMSPEDSSIYLCSSAGTSPGGTQYFGPGTRLLVL.

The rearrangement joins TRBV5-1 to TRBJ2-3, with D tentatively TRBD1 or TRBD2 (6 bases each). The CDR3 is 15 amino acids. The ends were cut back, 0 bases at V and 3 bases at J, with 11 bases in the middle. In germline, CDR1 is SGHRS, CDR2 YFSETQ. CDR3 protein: CASSLGTGRTDTQYF. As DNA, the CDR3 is TGCGCCAGCAGCTTGGGTACAGGGAGGACAGATACGCAGTATTTT.

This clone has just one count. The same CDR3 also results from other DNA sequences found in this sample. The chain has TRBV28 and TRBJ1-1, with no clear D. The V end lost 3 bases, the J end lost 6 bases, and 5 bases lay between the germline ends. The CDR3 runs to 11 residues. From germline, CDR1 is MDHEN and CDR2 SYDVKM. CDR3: CASSFKSEAFF. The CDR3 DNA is TGTGCCAGCAGTTTTAAGTCTGAAGCTTTCTTT.

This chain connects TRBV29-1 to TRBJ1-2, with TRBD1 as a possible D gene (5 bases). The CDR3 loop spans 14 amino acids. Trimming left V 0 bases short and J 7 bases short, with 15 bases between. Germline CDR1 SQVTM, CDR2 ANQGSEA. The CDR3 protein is CSVEDGTGLGGYTF. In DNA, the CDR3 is TGCAGCGTTGAAGATGGCACAGGCCTGGGTGGCTACACCTTC.

The CDR3: CASSRQSGPVNTEAFF. As DNA, the CDR3 is TGTGCCAGCAGTCGTCAATCGGGACCGGTAAACACTGAAGCTTTCTTT. This sequence joins TRBV7-2 and TRBJ1-1, with a weak D call TRBD1 (5 bases). Trimming cost V 6 bases and J 2 bases, with 19 bases left between them. Germline lookup yields CDR1 SGHTA and CDR2 FQGNSA. The CDR3 consists of 16 residues. Combining the CDR3 with reference TRBV7-2 and TRBJ1-1 gives the whole variable domain GAGVSQSPSNKVTEKGKDVELRCDPISGHTALYWYRQSLGQGLEFLIYFQGNSAPDKSGLPSDRFSAERTGGSVSTLTIQRTQQEDSAVYLCASSRQSGPVNTEAFFGQGTRLTVV.

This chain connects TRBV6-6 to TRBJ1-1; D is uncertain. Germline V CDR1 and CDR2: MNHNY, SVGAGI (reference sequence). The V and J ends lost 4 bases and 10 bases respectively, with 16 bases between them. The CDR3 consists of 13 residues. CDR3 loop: CASSSSESSAAFF. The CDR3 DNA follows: TGTGCCAGCAGTTCCTCCGAGAGTTCGGCAGCTTTCTTT.

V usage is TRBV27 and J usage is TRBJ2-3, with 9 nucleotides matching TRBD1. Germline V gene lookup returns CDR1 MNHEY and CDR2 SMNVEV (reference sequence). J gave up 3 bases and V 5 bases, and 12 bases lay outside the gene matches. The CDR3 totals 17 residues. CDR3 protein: CASSLTGGARLTDTQYF. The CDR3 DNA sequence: TGTGCCAGCAGTCTTACAGGGGGCGCCCGGTTGACAGATACGCAGTATTTT.

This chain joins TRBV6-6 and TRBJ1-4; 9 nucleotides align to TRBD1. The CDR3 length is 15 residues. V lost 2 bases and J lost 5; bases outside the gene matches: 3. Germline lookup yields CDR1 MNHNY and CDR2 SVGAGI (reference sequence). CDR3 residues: CASSYAGTGNEKLFF. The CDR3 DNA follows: TGTGCCAGCAGTTACGCCGGGACAGGGAATGAAAAACTGTTTTTT.

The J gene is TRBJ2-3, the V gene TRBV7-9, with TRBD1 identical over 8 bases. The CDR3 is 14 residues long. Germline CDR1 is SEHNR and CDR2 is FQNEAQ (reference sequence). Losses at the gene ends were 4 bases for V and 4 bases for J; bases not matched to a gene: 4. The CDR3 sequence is CASSSRTGPDTQYF. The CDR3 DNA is TGTGCCAGCAGCTCCCGGACAGGGCCAGATACGCAGTATTTT.

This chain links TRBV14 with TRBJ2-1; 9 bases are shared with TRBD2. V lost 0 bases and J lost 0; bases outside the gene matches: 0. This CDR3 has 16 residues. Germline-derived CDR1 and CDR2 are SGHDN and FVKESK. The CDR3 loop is CASSQDSGSSYNEQFF. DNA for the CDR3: TGTGCCAGCAGCCAAGATAGCGGGAGCTCCTACAATGAGCAGTTCTTC.

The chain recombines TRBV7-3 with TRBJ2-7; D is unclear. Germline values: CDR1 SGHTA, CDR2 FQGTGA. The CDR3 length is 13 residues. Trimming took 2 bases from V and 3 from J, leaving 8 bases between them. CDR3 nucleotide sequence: TGTGCCAGCAGCTTAGTACAGAACTACGAGCAGTACTTC. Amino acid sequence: CASSLVQNYEQYF.

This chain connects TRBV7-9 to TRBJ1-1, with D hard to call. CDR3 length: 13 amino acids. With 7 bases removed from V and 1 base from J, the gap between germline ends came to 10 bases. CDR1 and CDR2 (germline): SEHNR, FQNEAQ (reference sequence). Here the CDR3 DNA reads TGTGCCAGCACACTAGACGGGAACACTGAAGCTTTCTTT. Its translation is CASTLDGNTEAFF.

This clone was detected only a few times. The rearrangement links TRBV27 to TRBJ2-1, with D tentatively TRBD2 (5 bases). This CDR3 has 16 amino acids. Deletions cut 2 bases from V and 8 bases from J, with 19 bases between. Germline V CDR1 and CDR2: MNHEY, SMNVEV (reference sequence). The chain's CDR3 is CASSLLKTEGVDEQFF. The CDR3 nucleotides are TGTGCCAGCAGTTTACTAAAAACCGAGGGTGTCGATGAGCAGTTCTTC.

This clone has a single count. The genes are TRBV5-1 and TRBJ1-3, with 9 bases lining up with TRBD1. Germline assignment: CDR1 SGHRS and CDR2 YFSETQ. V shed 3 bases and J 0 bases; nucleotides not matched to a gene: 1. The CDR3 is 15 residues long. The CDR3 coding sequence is TGCGCCAGCAGCTGGACAGGGGACTCTGGAAACACCATATATTTT. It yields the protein CASSWTGDSGNTIYF. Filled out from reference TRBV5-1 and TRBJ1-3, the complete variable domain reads KAGVTQTPRYLIKTRGQQVTLSCSPISGHRSVSWYQQTPGQGLQFLFEYFSETQRNKGNFPGRFSGRQFSNSRSEMNVSTLELGDSALYLCASSWTGDSGNTIYFGEGSWLTVV.